These T cell receptor beta chains were read from a single sample in a study of T cells after yellow fever vaccination. TCRdb used MiXCR to reprocess the 5' RACE reads, holding one entry per CDR3 protein. The table has 50,000 to 60,000 distinct CDR3 sequences, around 6.1% seen once. Sequences were derived from PBMCs, either bulk or a sorted T-cell subset (CD4+, CD8+, memory, or dextramer-sorted; not recorded which), sampled on the day of the yellow fever booster vaccination. Source of these receptors: a man aged 18-30 years who received the YFV17D yellow fever vaccine. CDR3s leave out the opening cysteine and the closing phenylalanine or tryptophan. Clone size is stated in some rows and not others, as once, few, many or a class when expanded.

CDR3: ASESGLAGALLGETQY; length: 16; V: TRBV7-9; size: few
CDR3: ASSAAYYEQY; length: 10; V: TRBV7-2; size: many
CDR3: ASRTYLNTGELF; length: 12; V: TRBV6-2/TRBV6-3; size: few
CDR3: ASSSGLAGFQETQY; length: 14; V: TRBV7-9; size: NA
CDR3: ASSLVAPTYGYT; length: 12; V: TRBV7-9; size: NA
CDR3: ATSDAPGGTGTDNGELF; length: 17; V: TRBV24-1; size: few
CDR3: ASSVGLSSETQY; length: 12; V: TRBV9; size: few
CDR3: ASSSGLGGYGYT; length: 12; V: TRBV7-2; size: many
CDR3: ASRYSALAGAKGETQY; length: 16; V: TRBV7-2; size: NA
CDR3: ASSPKGGTTGELF; length: 13; V: TRBV7-8; size: few
CDR3: ASSAGSYGYT; length: 10; V: TRBV12-3/TRBV12-4; size: few
CDR3: ASTDGTFYTEAF; length: 12; V: TRBV12-3/TRBV12-4; size: NA
CDR3: ASSVRQGYTGELF; length: 13; V: TRBV9; size: few
CDR3: AITQDGNRETQY; length: 12; V: TRBV10-3; size: many
CDR3: ASSFRASGDEQF; length: 12; V: TRBV5-5; size: NA
CDR3: ASSQAEGHEAF; length: 11; V: TRBV4-3; size: few
CDR3: ASSDEETGTEAF; length: 12; V: TRBV6-1; size: few
CDR3: ASSPTSGGRDTQY; length: 13; V: TRBV4-3; size: many
CDR3: ASSFEDNEQF; length: 10; V: TRBV5-5; size: many
CDR3: ASSFSGGETPYEQY; length: 14; V: TRBV7-9; size: few
CDR3: ASSLLRPSGKETQY; length: 14; V: TRBV7-2; size: many
CDR3: ASSQDRPHPQPQH; length: 13; V: TRBV4-1; size: many
CDR3: ASSLAPGSEQY; length: 11; V: TRBV7-2; size: NA
CDR3: ATAQQGRGELF; length: 11; V: TRBV10-3; size: few
CDR3: SAQRGGTDTQY; length: 11; V: TRBV29-1; size: few
CDR3: ASRPEGQGPYEQY; length: 13; V: TRBV4-2; size: few
CDR3: ASSPQIVSPKTEAF; length: 14; V: TRBV6-6; size: many
CDR3: ASSHPGAGYYEQY; length: 13; V: TRBV3-1; size: many
CDR3: SARAAGPLGDTQY; length: 13; V: TRBV20-1; size: many
CDR3: ASRQPKGAGELF; length: 12; V: TRBV12-3/TRBV12-4; size: NA
CDR3: SARVDVSPSRNYGYT; length: 15; V: TRBV20-1; size: NA
CDR3: ASSLRAGPFTVTQY; length: 14; V: TRBV7-7; size: once
CDR3: ASRFIGNTEAF; length: 11; V: TRBV27; size: few
CDR3: ASSYSTVPRNYGYT; length: 14; V: TRBV6-5; size: NA
CDR3: AWSGASGNTIY; length: 11; V: TRBV30; size: few